Described below is a single TCR beta chain sequence and its context. What it binds is not known. The CDR3 is 15 amino acids. CDR1 and CDR2 from the germline V gene are MNHNS and SASEGT. With 6 bases clipped from V and 3 bases from J, the junction kept 11 bases outside the gene matches. This specimen belongs to a study of cytomegalovirus exposure and HLA in healthy donors. Notes on the study in general: Analysis performed later found over 15,000 TCR beta sequences associated with HLA alleles at 0.05 false discovery rate. Excluded were some V segments that proved indistinguishable, including TRBV6-2 and TRBV6-3. Some TCR beta chains (roughly 160 of them) were listed as cytomegalovirus-associated. The authors later linked a missense DCLRE1C variant to TCR beta V- and J-gene trimming.

PCR employed 60 Vbeta and 13 Jbeta primers. Repertoires were generated with immunoSEQ multiplex PCR, while TCRdb's copy carries only in-frame clones and drops some. Its listing shows some 75,000 clones. The sample taken for sequencing was PBMCs. The receptor comes from a boy aged 5 to 17 in good health and CMV-seronegative. V usage is TRBV6-1 and J usage is TRBJ2-7, with 7 nucleotides matching TRBD2. CDR3 in DNA: TGTGCCAGCAGGCTAGTACCCGGGACTATCTACGAGCAGTACTTC. Translated: CASRLVPGTIYEQYF.